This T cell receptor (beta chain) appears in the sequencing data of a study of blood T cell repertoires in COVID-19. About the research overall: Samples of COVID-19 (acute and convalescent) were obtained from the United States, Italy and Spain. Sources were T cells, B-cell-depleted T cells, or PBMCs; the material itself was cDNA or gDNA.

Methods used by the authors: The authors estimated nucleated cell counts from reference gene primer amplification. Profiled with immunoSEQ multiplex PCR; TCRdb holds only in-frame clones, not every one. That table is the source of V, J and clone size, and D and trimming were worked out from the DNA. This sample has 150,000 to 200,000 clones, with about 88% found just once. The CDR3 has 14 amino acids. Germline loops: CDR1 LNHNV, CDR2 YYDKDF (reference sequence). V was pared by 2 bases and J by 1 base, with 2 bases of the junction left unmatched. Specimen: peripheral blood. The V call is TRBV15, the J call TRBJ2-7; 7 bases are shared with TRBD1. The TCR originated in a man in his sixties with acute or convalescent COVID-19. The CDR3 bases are TGTGCCACCAGCAGATCACAGGGGTCCTACGAGCAGTACTTC. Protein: CATSRSQGSYEQYF.